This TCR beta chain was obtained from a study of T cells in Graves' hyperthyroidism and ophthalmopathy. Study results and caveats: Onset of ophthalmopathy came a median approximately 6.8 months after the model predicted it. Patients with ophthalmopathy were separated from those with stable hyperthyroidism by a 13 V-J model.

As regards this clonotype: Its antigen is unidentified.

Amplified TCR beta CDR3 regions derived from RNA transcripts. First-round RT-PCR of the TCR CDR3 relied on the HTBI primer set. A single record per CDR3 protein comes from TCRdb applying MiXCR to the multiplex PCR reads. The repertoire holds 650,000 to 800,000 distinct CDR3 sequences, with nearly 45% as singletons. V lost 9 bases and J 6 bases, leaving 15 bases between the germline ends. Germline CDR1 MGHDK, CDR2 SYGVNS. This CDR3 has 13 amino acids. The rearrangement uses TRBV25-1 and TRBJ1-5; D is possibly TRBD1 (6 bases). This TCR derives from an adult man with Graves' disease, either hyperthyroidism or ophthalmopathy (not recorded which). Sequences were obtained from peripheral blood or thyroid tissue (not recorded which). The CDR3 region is CASRMGGAQPQHF. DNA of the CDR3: TGTGCCAGTCGTATGGGGGGGGCTCAGCCCCAGCATTTT.